The sequence of this T cell receptor beta chain was determined in a study of cytomegalovirus exposure and HLA in healthy donors. Across the whole study: Tens of millions of unique TCRs, all from HLA-typed donors, were included in an early release of the data.

The PCR ran on 60 Vbeta and 13 Jbeta primers. Using immunoSEQ multiplex PCR, the repertoire was profiled, and TCRdb retains in-frame clones only, with some absent. Of around 150,000 clones listed, less than 85% are singletons. The sample holds a few counts of this clone. Its target is not known. Study results and caveats: A later analysis linked a missense DCLRE1C variant to TCR beta V- and J-gene trimming. Of the V segments, some could not be distinguished, including TRBV6-2 and TRBV6-3, and were excluded. It is likely that the observed cluster of highly shared sequence variants was a sequencing artifact.

CDR1 is SGHTS and CDR2 is YDEGEE in the germline V gene. V lost 2 bases and J lost 8; bases outside the gene matches: 7. This CDR3 spans 14 amino acids. The chain couples TRBV5-8 to TRBJ1-2, with 9 positions matching TRBD1. The clonotype comes from a man aged 35-49 years in good health and CMV-seronegative. The specimen was PBMCs. CDR3 sequence: CASSLTGTGHGYTF. The CDR3, as DNA: TGTGCCAGCAGCTTAACCGGGACAGGGCACGGCTACACCTTC.